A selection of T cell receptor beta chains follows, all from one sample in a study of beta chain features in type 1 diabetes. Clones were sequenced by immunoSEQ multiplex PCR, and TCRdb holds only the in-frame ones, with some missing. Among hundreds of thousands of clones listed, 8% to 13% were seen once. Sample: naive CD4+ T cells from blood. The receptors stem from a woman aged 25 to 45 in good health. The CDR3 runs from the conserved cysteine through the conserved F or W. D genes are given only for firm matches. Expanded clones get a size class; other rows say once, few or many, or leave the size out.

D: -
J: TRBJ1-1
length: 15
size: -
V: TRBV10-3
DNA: TGTGCCAGCAGTTACTCGATCGGGGGAGGAACTGAAGCTTTCTTT
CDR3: CASSYSIGGGTEAFF

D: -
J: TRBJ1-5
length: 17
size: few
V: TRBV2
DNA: TGTGCCAGCAGTGAAGTCTCGGGGAGCTATAGCAATCAGCCCCAGCATTTT
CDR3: CASSEVSGSYSNQPQHF

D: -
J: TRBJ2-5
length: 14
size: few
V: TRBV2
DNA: TGTGCCAGCAGCGAACGAACAACCGTCGAGACCCAGTACTTC
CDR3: CASSERTTVETQYF

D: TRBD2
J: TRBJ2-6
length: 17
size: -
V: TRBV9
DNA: TGTGCCAGCAGCGTAGTGGGTCTAGCGGCTGGGGCCAACGTCCTGACTTTC
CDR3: CASSVVGLAAGANVLTF

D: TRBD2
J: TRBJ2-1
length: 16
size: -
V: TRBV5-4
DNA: TGTGCCAGCAGCTTGTATGCTAGCGGGAGGGGGGGGTCGCAGTTCTTC
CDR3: CASSLYASGRGGSQFF

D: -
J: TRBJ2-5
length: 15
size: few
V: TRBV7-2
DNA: TGTGCCAGCAGCTTAGCCTTGGCCAGGCAAGAGACCCAGTACTTC
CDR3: CASSLALARQETQYF

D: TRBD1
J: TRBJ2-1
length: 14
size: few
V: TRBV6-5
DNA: TGTGCCAGCAGCTCCGGGACAGGGAGGGATGAGCAGTTCTTC
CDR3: CASSSGTGRDEQFF

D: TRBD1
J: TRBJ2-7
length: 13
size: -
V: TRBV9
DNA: TGTGCCAGCAGCAACCGAGGGACAGACGAGCAGTACTTC
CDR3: CASSNRGTDEQYF

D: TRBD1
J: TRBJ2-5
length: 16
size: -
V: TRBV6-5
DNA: TGTGCCAGCAGTTACTCGACAGGGGGCGCTGGGAAGACCCAGTACTTC
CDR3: CASSYSTGGAGKTQYF

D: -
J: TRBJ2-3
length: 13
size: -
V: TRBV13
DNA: TGTGCCAGCAGAGATACCGGGACACCGAGTCTATATTTT
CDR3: CASRDTGTPSLYF

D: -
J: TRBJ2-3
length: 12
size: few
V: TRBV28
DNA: TGTGCCAGCAGTGGCTCCACAGATACGCAGTATTTT
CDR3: CASSGSTDTQYF

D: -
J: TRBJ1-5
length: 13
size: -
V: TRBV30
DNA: TGTGCCTGGAGCCGGCAGGAGGGTCAGCCCCAGCATTTT
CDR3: CAWSRQEGQPQHF

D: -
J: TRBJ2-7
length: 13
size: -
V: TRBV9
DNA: TGTGTCAGCAGCCCAGGAGGGCTGGGCGAGCAGTACTTC
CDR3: CVSSPGGLGEQYF

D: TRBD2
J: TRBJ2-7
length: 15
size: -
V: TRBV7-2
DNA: TGTGCCAGCAGCTTAACGGGACTAGCGTCCTACGAGCAGTACTTC
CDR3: CASSLTGLASYEQYF

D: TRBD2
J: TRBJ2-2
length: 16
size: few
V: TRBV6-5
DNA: TGTGCCAGCAGTTACTCTTTCGCGGGAGTCACCGGGGAGCTGTTTTTT
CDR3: CASSYSFAGVTGELFF

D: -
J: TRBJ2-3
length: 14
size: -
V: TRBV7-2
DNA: TGTGCCAGCAGCTTAAAGTGGCGGGCAGATACGCAGTATTTT
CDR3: CASSLKWRADTQYF

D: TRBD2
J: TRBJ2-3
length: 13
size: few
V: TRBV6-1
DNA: TGTGCCAGCAGTAGTACTAGCGGGAGGTCGCAGTATTTT
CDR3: CASSSTSGRSQYF

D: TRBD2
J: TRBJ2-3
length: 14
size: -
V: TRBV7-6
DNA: TGTGCCAGCAGCTGGGGACTAGAGGCAGATACGCAGTATTTT
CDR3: CASSWGLEADTQYF

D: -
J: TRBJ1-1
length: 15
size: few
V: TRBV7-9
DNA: TGTGCCAGCAGCCCGTCATCTACCATGAACACTGAAGCTTTCTTT
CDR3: CASSPSSTMNTEAFF

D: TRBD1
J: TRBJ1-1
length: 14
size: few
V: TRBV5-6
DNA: TGTGCCAGCAGCTCCCCGGGACAGGAATCTGAAGCTTTCTTT
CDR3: CASSSPGQESEAFF

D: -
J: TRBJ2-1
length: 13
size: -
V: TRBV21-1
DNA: TGTGCCAGCAGTCGCTTACAGGGGGACGAGAAGTTCTTC
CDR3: CASSRLQGDEKFF

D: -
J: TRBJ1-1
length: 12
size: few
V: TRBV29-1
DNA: TGCAGCGCCCGGGGGAGACACACTGAAGCTTTCTTT
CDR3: CSARGRHTEAFF

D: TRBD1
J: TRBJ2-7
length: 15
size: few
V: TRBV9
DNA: TGTGCCAGCAGCGTTGGGACAGGGGTAGACTACGAGCAGTACTTC
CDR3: CASSVGTGVDYEQYF

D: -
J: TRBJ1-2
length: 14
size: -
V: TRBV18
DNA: TGTGCCAGCTCACCACTCGGACAGAACTATGGCTACACCTTC
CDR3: CASSPLGQNYGYTF

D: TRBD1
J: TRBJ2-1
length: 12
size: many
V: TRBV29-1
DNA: TGCAGCGTCGGGGACAGGGCCAATGAGCAGTTCTTC
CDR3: CSVGDRANEQFF

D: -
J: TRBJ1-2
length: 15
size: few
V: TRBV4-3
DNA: TGCGCCAGCAGCCAAGAAATAAACAGCATCTATGGCTACACCTTC
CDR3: CASSQEINSIYGYTF

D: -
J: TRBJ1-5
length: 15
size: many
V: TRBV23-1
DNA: TGCGCCAGCAGTCAATCTTGGACAGAGAATCAGCCCCAGCATTTT
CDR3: CASSQSWTENQPQHF

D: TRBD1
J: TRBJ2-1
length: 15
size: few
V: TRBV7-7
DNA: TGTGCTAGCAGTTCCGGGACAGGGGATAAGAATGAGCAGTTCTTC
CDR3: CASSSGTGDKNEQFF

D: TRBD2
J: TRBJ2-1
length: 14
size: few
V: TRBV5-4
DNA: TGTGCCTTGAAGTCGGCGGGAGCCGACAATGAGCAGTTCTTC
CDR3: CALKSAGADNEQFF

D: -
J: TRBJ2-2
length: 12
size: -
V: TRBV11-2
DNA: TGTGCCAGCAGCCAAGGGGGAAGGGAGCTGTTTTTT
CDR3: CASSQGGRELFF

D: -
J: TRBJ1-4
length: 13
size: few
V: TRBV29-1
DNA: TGCAGCGCAGGGGCAATGCAGAATGAAAAACTGTTTTTT
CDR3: CSAGAMQNEKLFF

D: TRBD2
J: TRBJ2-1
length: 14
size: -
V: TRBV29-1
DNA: TGCAGCGTCCCCGGACTAGCGGGGGACAATGAGCAGTTCTTC
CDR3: CSVPGLAGDNEQFF

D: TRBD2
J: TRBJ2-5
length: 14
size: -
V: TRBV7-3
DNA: TGTGCCAGCAGCCTTAGCGGGGCTCAAGAGACCCAGTACTTC
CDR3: CASSLSGAQETQYF

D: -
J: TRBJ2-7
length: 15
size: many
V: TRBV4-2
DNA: TGTGCCAGCAGCCCTCGGCCAGGGGATAGCTACGAGCAGTACTTC
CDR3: CASSPRPGDSYEQYF

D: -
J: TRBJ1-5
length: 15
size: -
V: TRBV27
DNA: TGTGCCAGCGGCTTGACGGGGGATAGCAATCAGCCCCAGCATTTT
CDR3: CASGLTGDSNQPQHF

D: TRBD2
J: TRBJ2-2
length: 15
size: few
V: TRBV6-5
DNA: TGTGCCAGCAGTTACTGGGCGGGAGAGGGCGGGGAGCTGTTTTTT
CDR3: CASSYWAGEGGELFF

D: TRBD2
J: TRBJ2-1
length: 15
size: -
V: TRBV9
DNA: TGTGCCAGCAGCGGAAGTAGCGGGGACTCCAATGAGCAGTTCTTC
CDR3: CASSGSSGDSNEQFF

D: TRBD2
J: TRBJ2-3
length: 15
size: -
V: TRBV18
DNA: TGTGCCAGCTCCCCACGGCGGGAGGGCACAGATACGCAGTATTTT
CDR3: CASSPRREGTDTQYF

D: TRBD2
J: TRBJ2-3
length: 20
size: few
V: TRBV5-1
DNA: TGCGCCAGCAGCCGATCCCCCTTGGCTAGCGGGAGGAGGAGCACAGATACGCAGTATTTT
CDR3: CASSRSPLASGRRSTDTQYF

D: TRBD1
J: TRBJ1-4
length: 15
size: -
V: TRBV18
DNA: TGTGCCAGCTCACCACCGGGACAGGGTGGTGAAAAACTGTTTTTT
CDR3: CASSPPGQGGEKLFF

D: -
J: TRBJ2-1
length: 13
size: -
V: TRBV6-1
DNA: TGTGCCAGCAGCACCGGGAGCTACAATGAGCAGTTCTTC
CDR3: CASSTGSYNEQFF

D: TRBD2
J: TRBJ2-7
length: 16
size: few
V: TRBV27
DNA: TGTGCCAGCACCCCAAGTACTAGCGGGAGGGCCACCCCGCAGTACTTC
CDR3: CASTPSTSGRATPQYF

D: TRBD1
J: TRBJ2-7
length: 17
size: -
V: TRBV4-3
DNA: TGCGCCAGCAGCCAGGGTACAGGGGACAAGATCTCCTACGAGCAGTACTTC
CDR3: CASSQGTGDKISYEQYF

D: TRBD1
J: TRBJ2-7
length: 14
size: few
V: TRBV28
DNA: TGTGCCAGCAGGCCGGGACAGGGGTGGTACGAGCAGTACTTC
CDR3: CASRPGQGWYEQYF

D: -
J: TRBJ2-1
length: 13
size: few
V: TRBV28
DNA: TGTGCCAGCAAGGCAGGGGCCTACAATGAGCAGTTCTTC
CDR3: CASKAGAYNEQFF

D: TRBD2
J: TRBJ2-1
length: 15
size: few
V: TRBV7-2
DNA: TGTGCCAGCAGACCCGGGACTAGCGGGTACAATGAGCAGTTCTTC
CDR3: CASRPGTSGYNEQFF

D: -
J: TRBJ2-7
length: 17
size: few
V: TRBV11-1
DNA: TGTGCCAGCAGCCTCAGGGGGCGGGGGCGCATCCCCTACGAGCAGTACTTC
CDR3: CASSLRGRGRIPYEQYF

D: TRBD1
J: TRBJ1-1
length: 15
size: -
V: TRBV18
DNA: TGTGCCAGCTCACCCCAGACAGGGGAAGGGACTGAAGCTTTCTTT
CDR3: CASSPQTGEGTEAFF

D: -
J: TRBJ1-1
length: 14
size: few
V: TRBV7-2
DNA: TGTGCCAGCAGCTTGTGGGGGGAGGCCACTGAAGCTTTCTTT
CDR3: CASSLWGEATEAFF

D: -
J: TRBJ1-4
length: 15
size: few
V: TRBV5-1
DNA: TGCGCCAGCAGCACCCCGACAGCAGCTAATGAAAAACTGTTTTTT
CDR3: CASSTPTAANEKLFF

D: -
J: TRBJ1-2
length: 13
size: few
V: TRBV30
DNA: TGTGCCTGGGGACGGGAATCTAACTATGGCTACACCTTC
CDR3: CAWGRESNYGYTF

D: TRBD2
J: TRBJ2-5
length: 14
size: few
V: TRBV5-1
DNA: TGCGCCAGCAGCTCCTCTAGCGGCCAAGAGACCCAGTACTTC
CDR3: CASSSSSGQETQYF

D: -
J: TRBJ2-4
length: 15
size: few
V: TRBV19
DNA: TGTGCCAGTAGTAGCGAGAGGGAAGCCAAAAACATTCAGTACTTC
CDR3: CASSSEREAKNIQYF

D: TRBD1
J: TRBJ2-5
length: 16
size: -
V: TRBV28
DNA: TGTGCCAGCAGCTCTGCCTCCGGGACAGGGGTCGGGACCCAGTACTTC
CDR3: CASSSASGTGVGTQYF

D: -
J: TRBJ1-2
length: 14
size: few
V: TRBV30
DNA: TGTGCCTGGGTCCACCGGGACTCTCCTTATGGCTACACCTTC
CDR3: CAWVHRDSPYGYTF

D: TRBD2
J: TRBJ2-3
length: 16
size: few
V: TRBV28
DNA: TGTGCCAGCAGTTCCGAAGCGGGGGGGGGCACAGATACGCAGTATTTT
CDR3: CASSSEAGGGTDTQYF

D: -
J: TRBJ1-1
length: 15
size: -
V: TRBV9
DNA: TGTGCCAGCAGCGTAGCGGGGACAAAGAACACTGAAGCTTTCTTT
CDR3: CASSVAGTKNTEAFF

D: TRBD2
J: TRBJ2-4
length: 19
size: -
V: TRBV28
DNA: TGTGCCAGCACCCAGCCGGGACTAGCGGGAGGGAGAGCCAAAAACATTCAGTACTTC
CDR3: CASTQPGLAGGRAKNIQYF

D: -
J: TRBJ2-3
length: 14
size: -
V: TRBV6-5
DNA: TGTGCCAGCAGTGGACTCACGGCCACAGATACGCAGTATTTT
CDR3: CASSGLTATDTQYF

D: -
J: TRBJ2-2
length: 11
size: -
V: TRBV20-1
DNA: TGCAGTGCTAGTCGCACCGGGGAGCTGTTTTTT
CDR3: CSASRTGELFF